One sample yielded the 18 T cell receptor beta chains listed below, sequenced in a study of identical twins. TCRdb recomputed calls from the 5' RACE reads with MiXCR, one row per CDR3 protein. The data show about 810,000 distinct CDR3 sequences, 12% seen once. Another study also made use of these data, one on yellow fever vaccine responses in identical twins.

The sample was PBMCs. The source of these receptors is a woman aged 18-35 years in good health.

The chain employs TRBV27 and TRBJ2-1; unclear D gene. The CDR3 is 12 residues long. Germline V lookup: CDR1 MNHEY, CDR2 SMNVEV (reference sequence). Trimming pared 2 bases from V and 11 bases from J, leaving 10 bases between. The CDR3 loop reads CASSLMGGQQFF. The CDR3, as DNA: TGTGCCAGCAGTTTAATGGGCGGACAGCAGTTCTTC.

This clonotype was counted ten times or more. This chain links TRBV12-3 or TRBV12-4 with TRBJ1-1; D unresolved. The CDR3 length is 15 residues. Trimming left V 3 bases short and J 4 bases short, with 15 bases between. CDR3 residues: CASSLSLGLATEAFF. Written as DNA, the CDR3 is TGTGCCAGCAGTTTGAGTCTGGGGTTGGCCACTGAAGCTTTCTTT.

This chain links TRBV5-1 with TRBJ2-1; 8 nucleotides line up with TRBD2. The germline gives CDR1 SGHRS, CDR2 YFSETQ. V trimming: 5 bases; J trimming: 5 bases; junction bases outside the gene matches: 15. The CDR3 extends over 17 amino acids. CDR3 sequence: CASRSHGLAGTNNEQFF. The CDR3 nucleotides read TGCGCCAGCAGATCTCATGGACTAGCCGGAACCAACAATGAGCAGTTCTTC.

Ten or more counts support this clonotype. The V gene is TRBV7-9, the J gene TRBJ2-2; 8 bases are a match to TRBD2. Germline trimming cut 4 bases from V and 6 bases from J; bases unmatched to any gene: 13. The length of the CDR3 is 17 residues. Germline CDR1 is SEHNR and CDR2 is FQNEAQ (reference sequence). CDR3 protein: CASSSPTSGGNAGELFF. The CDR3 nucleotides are TGTGCCAGCAGCTCACCTACTAGCGGAGGGAATGCCGGGGAGCTGTTTTTT.

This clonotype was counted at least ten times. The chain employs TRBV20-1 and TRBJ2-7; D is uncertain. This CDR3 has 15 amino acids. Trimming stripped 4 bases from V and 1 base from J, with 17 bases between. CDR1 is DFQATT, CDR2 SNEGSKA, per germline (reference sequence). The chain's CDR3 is CSATFAKRLSYEQYF. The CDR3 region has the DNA TGCAGTGCTACCTTCGCTAAACGGCTTTCCTACGAGCAGTACTTC.

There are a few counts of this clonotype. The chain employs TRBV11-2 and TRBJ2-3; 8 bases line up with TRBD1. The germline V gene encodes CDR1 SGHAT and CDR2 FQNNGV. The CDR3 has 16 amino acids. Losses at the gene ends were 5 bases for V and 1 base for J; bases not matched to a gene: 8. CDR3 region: CASSPIRTGRTDTQYF. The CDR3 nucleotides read TGTGCCAGCAGCCCGATTAGGACAGGGCGCACAGATACGCAGTATTTT.

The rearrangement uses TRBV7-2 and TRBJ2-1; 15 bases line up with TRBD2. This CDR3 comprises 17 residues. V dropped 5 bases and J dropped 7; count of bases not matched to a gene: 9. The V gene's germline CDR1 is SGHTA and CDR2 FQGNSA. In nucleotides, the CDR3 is TGTGCCAGCAGCACCGGACTAGCGGGAGGGCCGCAGAATGAGCAGTTCTTC. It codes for CASSTGLAGGPQNEQFF.

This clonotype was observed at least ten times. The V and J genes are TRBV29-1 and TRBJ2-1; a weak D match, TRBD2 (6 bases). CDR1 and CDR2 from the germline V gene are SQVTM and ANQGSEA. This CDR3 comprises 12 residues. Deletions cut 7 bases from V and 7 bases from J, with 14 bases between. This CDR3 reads CSGGALGNEQFF. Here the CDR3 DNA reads TGCAGCGGCGGGGCGCTAGGGAATGAGCAGTTCTTC.

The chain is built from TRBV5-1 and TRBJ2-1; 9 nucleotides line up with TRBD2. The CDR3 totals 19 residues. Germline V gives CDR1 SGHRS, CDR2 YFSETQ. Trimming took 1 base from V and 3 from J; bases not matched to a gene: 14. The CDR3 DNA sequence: TGCGCCAGCAGCTTGCGGCGGGGGGGGCGAGGGAGTGACTACAATGAGCAGTTCTTC. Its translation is CASSLRRGGRGSDYNEQFF.

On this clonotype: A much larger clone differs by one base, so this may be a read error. As DNA, the CDR3 is TGTGCCAGCAGCACCCCCACAGATACGCAGTATTTT. Its protein product is CASSTPTDTQYF. The rearrangement links TRBV5-4 to TRBJ2-3; D is ambiguous. V was cut by 4 bases and J by 2 bases, with 5 bases left in between. Germline V gene lookup returns CDR1 SGHNT and CDR2 YYREEE (reference sequence). This CDR3 is built from 12 residues.

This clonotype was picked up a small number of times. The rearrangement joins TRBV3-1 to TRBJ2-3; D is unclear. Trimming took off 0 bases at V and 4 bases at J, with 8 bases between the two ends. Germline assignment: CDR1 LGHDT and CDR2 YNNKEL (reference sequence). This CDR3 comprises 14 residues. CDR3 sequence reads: CASSQELGSDTQYF. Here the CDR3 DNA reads TGTGCCAGCAGCCAAGAGTTGGGATCAGATACGCAGTATTTT.

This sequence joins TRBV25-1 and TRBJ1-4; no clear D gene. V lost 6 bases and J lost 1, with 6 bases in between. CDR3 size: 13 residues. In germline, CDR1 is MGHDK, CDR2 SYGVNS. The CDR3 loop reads CASRSQTNEKLFF. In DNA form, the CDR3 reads TGTGCCAGCAGATCCCAAACTAATGAAAAACTGTTTTTT.

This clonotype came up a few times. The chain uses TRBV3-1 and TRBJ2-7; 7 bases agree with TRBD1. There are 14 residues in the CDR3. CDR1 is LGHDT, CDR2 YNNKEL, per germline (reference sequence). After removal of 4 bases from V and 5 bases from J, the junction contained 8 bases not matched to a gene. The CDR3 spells CASSPRTGRNEQYF. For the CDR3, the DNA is TGTGCCAGCAGCCCACGGACAGGTAGGAACGAGCAGTACTTC.

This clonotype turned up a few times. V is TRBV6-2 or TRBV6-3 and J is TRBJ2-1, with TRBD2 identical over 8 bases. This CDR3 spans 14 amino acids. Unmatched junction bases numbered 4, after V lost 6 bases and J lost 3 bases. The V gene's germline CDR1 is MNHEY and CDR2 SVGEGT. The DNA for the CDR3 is TGTGCCAGCAGACTAGCGGAGGGCTACAATGAGCAGTTCTTC. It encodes CASRLAEGYNEQFF.

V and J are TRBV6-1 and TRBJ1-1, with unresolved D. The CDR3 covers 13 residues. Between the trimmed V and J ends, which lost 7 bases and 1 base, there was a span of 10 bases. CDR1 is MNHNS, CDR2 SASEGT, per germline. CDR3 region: CASKVRENTEAFF. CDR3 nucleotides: TGTGCCAGCAAGGTGAGGGAGAACACTGAAGCTTTCTTT.

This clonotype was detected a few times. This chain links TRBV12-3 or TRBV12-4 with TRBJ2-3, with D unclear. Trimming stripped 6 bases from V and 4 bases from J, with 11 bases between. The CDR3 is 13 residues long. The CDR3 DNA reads TGTGCCAGCAGCCCAGTTCTTTCAGATACGCAGTATTTT. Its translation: CASSPVLSDTQYF.

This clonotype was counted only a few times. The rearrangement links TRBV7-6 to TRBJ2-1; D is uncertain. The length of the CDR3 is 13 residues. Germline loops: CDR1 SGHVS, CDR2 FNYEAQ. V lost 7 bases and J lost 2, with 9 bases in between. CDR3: CASTAQTYNEQFF. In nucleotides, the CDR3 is TGTGCCAGCACAGCGCAAACCTACAATGAGCAGTTCTTC.

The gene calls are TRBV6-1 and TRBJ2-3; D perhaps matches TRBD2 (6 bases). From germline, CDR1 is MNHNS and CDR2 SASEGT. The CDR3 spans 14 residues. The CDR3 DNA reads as TGTGCTACAGCCACCGGGGGAGGTCCAGATACGCAGTATTTT. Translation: CATATGGGPDTQYF.